These 8 T cell receptor beta chains share one sample of origin, sequenced in a study of shared clonotypes between healthy human individuals. Clones were read by immunoSEQ multiplex PCR, and TCRdb kept only the in-frame ones, dropping some. The sample includes under 200,000 clones, 85% to 95% of them seen just once. Sequencing was done on a sample of naive CD4+ T cells sorted from blood. As to subset: CD45RA+ positively selected. The receptor set was obtained from a woman in her twenties or thirties in good health.

The chain is built from TRBV27 and TRBJ2-3; D possibly corresponds to TRBD2 (6 bases). Looked up from germline, CDR1 is MNHEY and CDR2 is SMNVEV (reference sequence). This CDR3 region has 16 residues. The ends were cut back, 8 bases at V and 0 bases at J, with 18 bases in the middle. CDR3 nucleotides: TGTGCCAGCCGGAAGGGAGCGGGCATTAGCACAGATACGCAGTATTTT. Translating it yields CASRKGAGISTDTQYF.

This chain uses TRBV18 with TRBJ2-7, with 10 bases fitting TRBD2. The CDR3 has 16 residues. CDR1 is KGHSH, CDR2 LQKENI, per germline. Trimming at V came to 1 base and at J to 6 bases, leaving 9 bases not matched to a gene. The CDR3 sequence: CASSPQFLAGVFEQYF. The CDR3 DNA reads TGTGCCAGCTCACCACAGTTCCTAGCGGGAGTTTTCGAGCAGTACTTC.

V and J are TRBV2 and TRBJ2-7, with 8 bases lining up with TRBD2. CDR3 size: 20 residues. Trimming took 2 bases from V and 0 from J; bases not matched to a gene: 18. CDR1 is SNHLY and CDR2 is FYNNEI in the germline V gene. The CDR3 DNA reads TGTGCCAGCAGTGAATGGCTAGCGGGCCTTCGCGGGGGTTCCTCCTACGAGCAGTACTTC. This gives the protein CASSEWLAGLRGGSSYEQYF.

V and J are TRBV9 and TRBJ2-1; no clear D. The CDR3 sequence is 12 residues long. Germline values: CDR1 SGDLS, CDR2 YYNGEE. The V end lost 2 bases, the J end lost 8 bases, and 8 bases lay between the germline ends. CDR3 region: CASSVGLDEQFF. CDR3 nucleotides: TGTGCCAGCAGCGTGGGTTTAGATGAGCAGTTCTTC.

The V gene is TRBV10-3, the J gene TRBJ2-7, with D hard to call. Trimming stripped 3 bases from V and 2 bases from J, with 8 bases between. This CDR3 is 13 amino acids long. The germline V gene has CDR1 ENHRY and CDR2 SYGVKD. CDR3 sequence reads: CAISDRAAYEQYF. The CDR3 region has the DNA TGTGCCATCAGTGATCGCGCAGCCTACGAGCAGTACTTC.

This chain joins TRBV7-9 and TRBJ2-2; D is unclear. Germline V gives CDR1 SEHNR, CDR2 FQNEAQ (reference sequence). V was trimmed by 5 bases and J by 0 bases, leaving 16 bases between them. The CDR3 extends over 17 amino acids. The chain's CDR3 is CASSLLRQIANTGELFF. Written as DNA, the CDR3 is TGTGCCAGCAGCCTTTTACGACAAATAGCGAACACCGGGGAGCTGTTTTTT.

V and J are TRBV7-8 and TRBJ2-5; 9 bases agree with TRBD2. The J call may not be correct, given that the DNA end is closer to TRBJ2-7. The CDR3 consists of 16 residues. Germline CDR1 and CDR2: SGHVS and FQNEAQ. The CDR3 bases are TGTGCCAGCAGCATCATAGCGGGAGAGGCGTTCGACGAGCAGTACTTC. It translates to CASSIIAGEAFDEQYF.

This CDR3 reads CASSMVSRAYEQYF. CDR3 nucleotide sequence: TGTGCCAGTAGTATGGTATCGAGGGCCTACGAGCAGTACTTC. The chain links TRBV19 to TRBJ2-5; D is possibly TRBD2 (5 bases). The J call may be mistaken, given a closer DNA end match to TRBJ2-7. This CDR3 contains 14 residues. Germline loops: CDR1 LNHDA, CDR2 SQIVND (reference sequence).